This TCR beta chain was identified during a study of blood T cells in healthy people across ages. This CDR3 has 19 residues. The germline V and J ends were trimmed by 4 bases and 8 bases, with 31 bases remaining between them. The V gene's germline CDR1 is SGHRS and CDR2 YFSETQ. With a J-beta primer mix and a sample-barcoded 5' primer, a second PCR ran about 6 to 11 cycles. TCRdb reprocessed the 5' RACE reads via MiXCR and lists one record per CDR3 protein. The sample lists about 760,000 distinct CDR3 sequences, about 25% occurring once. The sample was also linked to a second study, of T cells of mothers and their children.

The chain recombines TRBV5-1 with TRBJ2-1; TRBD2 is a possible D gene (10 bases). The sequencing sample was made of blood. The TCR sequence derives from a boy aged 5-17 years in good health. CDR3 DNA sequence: TGCGCCAGCAGCCTTACGGGACAGGGAGGTAGCGGGAGGCAGGATGAGCAGTTCTTC. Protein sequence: CASSLTGQGGSGRQDEQFF. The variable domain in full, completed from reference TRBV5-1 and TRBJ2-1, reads KAGVTQTPRYLIKTRGQQVTLSCSPISGHRSVSWYQQTPGQGLQFLFEYFSETQRNKGNFPGRFSGRQFSNSRSEMNVSTLELGDSALYLCASSLTGQGGSGRQDEQFFGPGTRLTVL.